The rows below give T cell receptor beta chains drawn from one sample of a study of tumor-infiltrating lymphocytes in primary liver carcinoma. TCRdb itself ran the multiplex PCR reads through MiXCR, one entry per CDR3 protein. This repertoire shows about 32,000 distinct CDR3 sequences, less than 80% found once; its top ten account for roughly a third. Sequencing input: liver tumor tissue from sampling region 5. The receptors shown here come from a man aged 40-49 years with primary liver carcinoma and hepatitis B virus infection. CDR3s include the opening cysteine and the closing phenylalanine or tryptophan. The order of the fields is clone size, V gene, D gene, J gene, CDR3 DNA, CDR3 protein. The D gene is left open where the match is weak. Clone size is shown for a subset of rows, as once, few, many or a class of expanded clone.

>-|TRBV5-1|-|TRBJ2-3
TGCGCCAGTAGCTTGGGGGCGGGGGATTGGAGAGATACGCAGTATTTT
CASSLGAGDWRDTQYF
>-|TRBV13|TRBD2|TRBJ2-2
TGTGCCAGCACCGTCGGCGGGAGGGCCTTACGGATAGGGGAGCTGTTTTTT
CASTVGGRALRIGELFF
>-|TRBV12-3/TRBV12-4|TRBD1|TRBJ2-7
TGTGCCGGCAGTTTAGGACAGGGGGCCAACTACGAACAATACTTC
CAGSLGQGANYEQYF
>-|TRBV10-3|TRBD2|TRBJ2-2
TGTGCCATCTCTAGCGGGAGAGCCGACACCGCGGAGCTGTTTTTT
CAISSGRADTAELFF
>-|TRBV18|TRBD2|TRBJ2-1
TGTGCCAGCTCCCAGACTAGCGACAATGAGCAGTTTTTC
CASSQTSDNEQFF
>-|TRBV11-2|-|TRBJ2-7
TGCGCCAGCAGCTTAGAGTCAGGGATCTCTGGCAAGCAGTACTTC
CASSLESGISGKQYF
>-|TRBV11-1|TRBD1|TRBJ2-1
TGTGTCAGCAACTTAGCGGACAGGGCGTACTACTATGAGCAGTTCTTC
CVSNLADRAYYYEQFF
>-|TRBV25-1|-|TRBJ1-6
TGTGCCAGCAGTGAACTTGAAGGCGATCGAATTTCACCCCTCCACTTT
CASSELEGDRISPLHF
>-|TRBV4-1|-|TRBJ1-2
TGCGCCAGCACCCAAGGGGACAAGAACTATGGCTGCACCTTC
CASTQGDKNYGCTF
>-|TRBV6-6|TRBD2|TRBJ2-2
TGTGCCAGCAGTCTGCTCGTGGGACTAGCGGGGCAAACGAACACCGGGGGGCTGTTTTTT
CASSLLVGLAGQTNTGGLFF
>once|TRBV20-1|-|TRBJ1-1
TGCAGTGCTAACCTTGGACAGTGGCTAACTGAAGCTTTCTTT
CSANLGQWLTEAFF
>medium-sized|TRBV4-2|-|TRBJ1-4
TGTGCCAGCAGCCAAGAGGCTTACACAACAACTAATGAAAAACTGTTTTTT
CASSQEAYTTTNEKLFF
>once|TRBV10-3|-|TRBJ1-5
TGTGCCATCAGTGAGTATGATGGCGATCAGCCCCGGCGCTTT
CAISEYDGDQPRRF
>-|TRBV7-9|-|TRBJ2-1
TGTGCCAGCAGCTTAGCATATCAGGGGCCTAAGACAAATGAGCACTTCTTC
CASSLAYQGPKTNEHFF
>-|TRBV5-1|TRBD1|TRBJ1-1
TGCGCTAGCAGGGTAACTGAAGGGGGCTGGGCTTTCTTT
CASRVTEGGWAFF
>-|TRBV25-1|-|TRBJ1-6
TGTGCCAGCAGTGATCGAGGCATCTATAATTCACCCCCTCACTTT
CASSDRGIYNSPPHF
>few|TRBV11-1|-|TRBJ2-1
TGTGCCAGCAGCTATTCTACAGGTGGCAGTTACAATGAGCAGTTCTTC
CASSYSTGGSYNEQFF
>-|TRBV6-6|TRBD1|TRBJ2-7
TGTGTCAGCAGTCTTGACAGGGGTGCGCACGAGCAGAACTTC
CVSSLDRGAHEQNF
>-|TRBV5-1|-|TRBJ2-3
TGCGCCAGCAGCTCGGTTCCCCCAGATACGCGGTATTTT
CASSSVPPDTRYF
>-|TRBV11-1|-|TRBJ2-7
TGTGCCAGGAGCCGAGATTTACAGAGTCTCGAGCAGTATTTC
CARSRDLQSLEQYF
>-|TRBV29-1|-|TRBJ2-7
TGCGGCGTCGGGGGCCCCGGGACCAGAGGCTGCGAGCAGTACTTC
CGVGGPGTRGCEQYF
>-|TRBV29-1|-|TRBJ2-1
TGCAGCATTTACCGCGATGAGCATTTCTTC
CSIYRDEHFF
>-|TRBV11-2|-|TRBJ2-2
TGTGACAGCAGCTTAGCATTAGGAGGGGCGAACACGGAGCTGTTTTTT
CDSSLALGGANTELFF
>-|TRBV14|-|TRBJ2-7
TGTACCAACAGCCAAATGGGGGTCGAGCAGTACTTC
CTNSQMGVEQYF
>-|TRBV4-1|-|TRBJ2-1
TGCGCCAGCGGCCAAGAGGATATATACAATGAGCAGTTCTTC
CASGQEDIYNEQFF
>-|TRBV11-2|-|TRBJ2-1
TGTGCCATCAGCTTAGGTTGGGTAGCCTTCTTTGGGAATAAGCAGTTCTTC
CAISLGWVAFFGNKQFF
>-|TRBV6-2/TRBV6-3|-|TRBJ1-1
TGTGCCAACAGTTACTGGTTGCGCTCCACTGAAGCTTTCTTT
CANSYWLRSTEAFF
>-|TRBV6-1|-|TRBJ2-1
TGTGCCAGCAGTGAATTCTCTAGTGGGAGTGATGAGCAGTTCTTC
CASSEFSSGSDEQFF
>-|TRBV29-1|-|TRBJ2-1
TGCAGCACACAGACAGAGGGCAATGAGCAGTTCTTC
CSTQTEGNEQFF
>once|TRBV4-1|TRBD1|TRBJ2-1
TGCGCCGGCAGCCTGGAACAGGGGGCGGTCGGTGAGCAGTTCTTC
CAGSLEQGAVGEQFF
>-|TRBV6-2/TRBV6-3|TRBD2|TRBJ2-2
TGTGCCAGCAGCTACGCGCTAGCGGGAGGCGGGGAGCTGTCTTTT
CASSYALAGGGELSF
>few|TRBV4-2|TRBD2|TRBJ2-7
TGTGCCAGCAACCAAGAAGCGGGGCCCCCTTACGAGCAGTACTTC
CASNQEAGPPYEQYF
>-|TRBV12-3/TRBV12-4|-|TRBJ2-4
TGTGTCCGCAGTTTATGTGGTGGGGCGGACATAGCCAAAAACATTCAGTACTTC
CVRSLCGGADIAKNIQYF
>-|TRBV6-5|-|TRBJ1-4
TGTGTCAGCAGTTGCTCGACAGTACCTGAAAAACTGTTTTTT
CVSSCSTVPEKLFF
>once|TRBV6-5|-|TRBJ2-5
TGTGCCAGAAGTTACAGCTGGGATGCACGAGAGACCCAGTACTTC
CARSYSWDARETQYF
>many|TRBV5-5|-|TRBJ2-3
TGTGCCAGCAGAGGGACCGGCACCTACACAGATACGCAGTATTTT
CASRGTGTYTDTQYF
>-|TRBV4-3|TRBD2|TRBJ2-3
TGCGCCAGCGGCTCTTCTGCGGGAGGTACGCAGTATTTT
CASGSSAGGTQYF
>-|TRBV6-2/TRBV6-3|TRBD2|TRBJ2-3
TGTGCCAGCAACTTCCTCCGACTAGCGGGGGCGGGGGCAAATACGCAGTATTTT
CASNFLRLAGAGANTQYF
>-|TRBV10-3|-|TRBJ1-1
TGTGGCATCAGTGAGTCTCGGGATATGAACACAGAAGCTTTCTTT
CGISESRDMNTEAFF
>few|TRBV11-2|TRBD2|TRBJ2-2
TGTGCCAGCAGCTTAGTTCCAGCGGGAGTGGGCGGGGAGCTGTTTTTT
CASSLVPAGVGGELFF
>-|TRBV6-2/TRBV6-3|TRBD2|TRBJ2-3
TGTACCAGCAGCTTCCTCCGACTAGCGGGGGCGGGGGCAAATACGCAGTATTTT
CTSSFLRLAGAGANTQYF
>few|TRBV11-3|-|TRBJ2-1
TGTGCCAGCAGCTTAAATGCCAATGAGCAGTTCTTC
CASSLNANEQFF
>-|TRBV6-5|TRBD1|TRBJ2-2
TGTGCCAGCACCCTAGGGACAGGGAATATGGTCACCGGGGAGCTGTTGTTT
CASTLGTGNMVTGELLF
>-|TRBV6-2/TRBV6-3|-|TRBJ2-7
TGTGCCAGCAGTTATATGGCAGGTTACGATGAGCAGTACTTC
CASSYMAGYDEQYF
>-|TRBV4-1|-|TRBJ1-1
TGCGCCAGCGGCCAGGACCGCGGGGGATTAGAAGCTTTCTTT
CASGQDRGGLEAFF
>-|TRBV4-2|-|TRBJ1-1
TGTTCCAGCAGCCAAGAGTACGGACAGAGTTTTTGGACTGAAGCCTTCTTT
CSSSQEYGQSFWTEAFF
>-|TRBV6-1|-|TRBJ1-5
TGTGCCAACAGTGAGGGACATAGTAATCAGCCCCAGCATTTT
CANSEGHSNQPQHF
>-|TRBV11-1|-|TRBJ2-2
-
CASSFTGVTGELFFF
>few|TRBV12-3/TRBV12-4|-|TRBJ2-2
TGTGCCAGCAGAAGAACTGGACGGGGGAACACCGGGGAGCTGTTTTTT
CASRRTGRGNTGELFF
>-|TRBV28|-|TRBJ2-5
TGTGCCAGCAGTCTAGTGCCTAACGGAAACCAAGAGACCCAGTACTTC
CASSLVPNGNQETQYF
>-|TRBV11-2|TRBD1|TRBJ2-5
TGTGCCAGAGGCTCGGGACAGGGAAGGGAGACCCAGTACTTC
CARGSGQGRETQYF
>-|TRBV12-3/TRBV12-4|TRBD1|TRBJ2-7
TGTGCCAGCAGTTCCCTGGTTACGCTATGGACAGGGGGCTACGAACAGTACTTC
CASSSLVTLWTGGYEQYF
>many|TRBV4-1|-|TRBJ1-4
TGCGCCAGCAGCCAGAATAGGCAGGGTGGTATCGGAACTAATGAAAAACTGTTTTTT
CASSQNRQGGIGTNEKLFF
>-|TRBV29-1|-|TRBJ2-1
TGCAGTGTGCGGCAGGGGAGGAATGAGCAGTTCTTC
CSVRQGRNEQFF
>many|TRBV11-2|-|TRBJ2-6
TGTGCCAGCAGCAATGGACTCTCTGGGGCCAACGTCCTGACTTTC
CASSNGLSGANVLTF